Listed below are T cell receptor beta chains from one sample, sequenced in a study of T cell repertoires in cytomegalovirus infection. TCRdb recomputed calls from the reads with MiXCR, one row per CDR3 protein. The repertoire holds a few hundred thousand distinct CDR3 sequences, with 20% to 25% as singletons. Their target antigens are unknown. The material was cultured PBMCs, obtained from culture after CMV antigen stimulation. All receptors derive from a human donor in good health (CMV status not recorded). Some clones in this sample may be carry-over from other donors' samples. CDR3s include the opening cysteine and the closing phenylalanine or tryptophan. A D gene is named only where the DNA matches it firmly. Only part of the rows carry a size: once, few, many, or a class if the clone is expanded.

>-|TRBJ2-6|few|TRBV11-1
TGTGCCAGCAGCGATCCGGGCACTAGCTCTGGGGCCAACGTCCTGACTTTC
CASSDPGTSSGANVLTF
>-|TRBJ1-1|few|TRBV19
TGTGCCAGTAGTATAGGAGGGGTTAGCACTGAAGCTTTCTTT
CASSIGGVSTEAFF
>-|TRBJ1-2|many|TRBV7-2
TGTGCCAGCAGCTTAGTTCGAGGGGGGCAGCTTTTTTCTAACTATGGCTACACCTTC
CASSLVRGGQLFSNYGYTF
>-|TRBJ2-7|-|TRBV7-9
TGTGCCAGCAGCTTATACGGGAGTCCCTACGAGCAGTACTTC
CASSLYGSPYEQYF
>TRBD2|TRBJ2-1|many|TRBV18
TGTGCCAGCTCACCATCCGACCTAGCGGGTTATAATGAGCAGTTCTTC
CASSPSDLAGYNEQFF
>TRBD2|TRBJ2-3|many|TRBV24-1
TGTGCCACCAGTGACCCCCTGCTGGGACTAGCGGTAGATACGCAGTATTTT
CATSDPLLGLAVDTQYF
>-|TRBJ2-1|few|TRBV4-1
TGCGCCAGCAGCCTTCGGACAGCCCACAATGAGCAGTTCTTC
CASSLRTAHNEQFF
>-|TRBJ2-7|few|TRBV19
TGTGCCAGTAGCCCCGTTACTACTTTGATGGACGAGCAGTACTTC
CASSPVTTLMDEQYF
>TRBD2|TRBJ2-7|-|TRBV7-8
TGTGCCAGCAGCTCCACTAGCGGGAGCATCTACGAGCAGTACTTC
CASSSTSGSIYEQYF
>TRBD2|TRBJ2-3|-|TRBV20-1
TGCAGTGCACGCGGACTAGCGGGAGTACAAGATACGCAGTATTTT
CSARGLAGVQDTQYF
>-|TRBJ2-7|few|TRBV28
TGTGCCAGCAGCACCCCCGGGTCCCCCTACGAGCAGTACTTC
CASSTPGSPYEQYF
>TRBD2|TRBJ2-3|many|TRBV4-1
TGTGCCAGCAGCCGGACTAGCGGAGATACGCAGTATTTT
CASSRTSGDTQYF
>TRBD2|TRBJ2-3|-|TRBV4-1
TGCGCCAGCAGCCAAGATCAGGCGGGAGTTAAAGATACGCAGTATTTT
CASSQDQAGVKDTQYF
>-|TRBJ1-2|many|TRBV28
TGTGCCAGCAGTTTAACCGGGATCCCGGGTGGCTACACCTTC
CASSLTGIPGGYTF
>TRBD1|TRBJ1-1|-|TRBV2
TGTGCCAGCAGAGCCGGGACAGGGGGCACTGAAGCTTTCTTT
CASRAGTGGTEAFF
>TRBD1|TRBJ2-3|-|TRBV28
TGTGCCAGCAGTAAGGGGACAGGGGGCCCAGATACGCAGTATTTT
CASSKGTGGPDTQYF
>-|TRBJ1-2|-|TRBV12-3/TRBV12-4
TGTGCCAGCAGTTTCCACAGGGACTATGGCTACACCTTC
CASSFHRDYGYTF
>-|TRBJ2-3|few|TRBV29-1
TGCAGCGTTGGGCGCTCAGATACGCAGTATTTT
CSVGRSDTQYF
>TRBD2|TRBJ2-3|-|TRBV2
TGTGCCAGCAGACTTGGACTAGCGGGAGGGCCTACTAGAAGCACAGATACGCAGTATTTT
CASRLGLAGGPTRSTDTQYF
>-|TRBJ2-4|many|TRBV6-1
TGTGCCAGCAGCGACAAACAACCGCTAGCCAAAAACATTCAGTACTTC
CASSDKQPLAKNIQYF
>-|TRBJ1-2|few|TRBV27
TGTGCCAGCAGTTTATTTTTTCGGCGAAGGGGCTTCCATAACTATGGCTACACCTTC
CASSLFFRRRGFHNYGYTF
>-|TRBJ2-1|few|TRBV19
TGTGCCAGTACGGGGGGCGCGGGGAGCTCCTACAATGAGCAGTTCTTC
CASTGGAGSSYNEQFF
>TRBD1|TRBJ1-2|-|TRBV7-6
TGTGCCAGCAGCTTGCGGTCCGGGACAGCCTATGGCTACACCTTC
CASSLRSGTAYGYTF
>-|TRBJ1-5|-|TRBV19
TGTGCCAGTAGTCCCAGGGCAAACGGCAATCAGCCCCAGCATTTT
CASSPRANGNQPQHF
>TRBD2|TRBJ2-3|-|TRBV7-9
TGTGCCAGCAGCTTAGAACTAGCGGCAGATACGCAGTATTTT
CASSLELAADTQYF
>-|TRBJ2-2|many|TRBV4-1
TGCGCCAGCAGCCAAGAACCCGGGGGGGAGCTGTTTTTT
CASSQEPGGELFF
>-|TRBJ1-1|few|TRBV29-1
TGCAGCGTTGCAGTCAGTTTGAACACTGAAGCTTTCTTT
CSVAVSLNTEAFF
>TRBD2|TRBJ2-7|few|TRBV27
TGTGCCAGCAGTCCCATTATAGCGGGAGGAGGGTCCGAGCAGTACTTC
CASSPIIAGGGSEQYF